This T cell receptor (beta chain) stems from a study of CD8 T cells in ankylosing spondylitis. Study outcomes and limitations: Seemingly characteristic of ankylosing spondylitis blood was a TCR beta motif consisting of several highly homologous variants. A number of the motif variants had already been described in reactive arthritis synovial fluid and blood.

The germline V gene encodes CDR1 SQVTM and CDR2 ANQGSEA. V was pared by 4 bases and J by 1 base, with 4 bases between. The CDR3 contains 11 residues. The sample holds many counts of this clonotype. Antigen unknown. Generation of TCR beta libraries employed quantitative 5'-RACE incorporating molecular barcodes. Each CDR3 protein gets one entry after TCRdb re-called the 5' RACE reads with MiXCR. The sample holds a few hundred thousand distinct CDR3 sequences, less than 10% seen once. The chain employs TRBV29-1 and TRBJ1-1, with D uncertain. The origin of this receptor is a male donor with ankylosing spondylitis. The specimen sequenced was blood, either unsorted or a sorted T cell fraction (not recorded which). As DNA, the CDR3 is TGCAGCGTTGGTCCGAACACTGAAGCTTTCTTT. This encodes CSVGPNTEAFF.